This T cell receptor beta chain was retrieved from a study of stem cell transplantation in POMP-related autoinflammatory disease. Overall study findings and caveats: A trend toward lower repertoire diversity and greater clonality appeared in every analyzed T-cell subset of PRAID patients. Fewer unique TRB V-J gene pairings were identified in patients with PRAID.

The length of the CDR3 is 15 residues. Germline CDR1 and CDR2: LNHDA and SQIVND (reference sequence). V trimming: 3 bases; J trimming: 6 bases; junction bases outside the gene matches: 7. Data came from immunoSEQ multiplex PCR; TCRdb stores just in-frame clones and leaves some out. This sample has approximately 65,000 clones; approximately 91% occur once, and the top ten carry about 0.66%. As regards this clone: The target antigen is unknown.

PRAID featured immunodeficiency plus autoinflammation. The chain carries TRBV19 and TRBJ2-1, with 8 bases that match TRBD2. This TCR came from a human patient with POMP-related autoinflammation and immune dysregulation (PRAID). Some T cells may originate from the graft donor. Source: CD4+ T cells from PBMCs, taken after stem cell transplantation. CDR3 bases: TGTGCCAGTAGTATTACTACGGCGGGAGGCAATGAGCAGTTCTTC. Its protein is CASSITTAGGNEQFF.